One sample yielded the 23 T cell receptor beta chains listed below, sequenced in a study of neurological immune-mediated disorders. A single record per CDR3 protein comes from TCRdb applying MiXCR to the 5' RACE reads. The sample shows about 50,000 distinct CDR3 sequences, under 13% of them seen only once. The sequencing input was PBMCs. Receptors originate from a man in his 70s with HTLV-1-associated myelopathy (HAM/TSP).

This clonotype was detected ten times or more. The chain has TRBV5-1 and TRBJ2-7, with D possibly matching TRBD1 (5 bases). This CDR3 spans 14 amino acids. V lost 1 base to trimming and J lost 6 bases, with 14 bases between them. Germline CDR1 and CDR2: SGHRS and YFSETQ. CDR3 sequence: CASSLLSGKGEQYF. The CDR3 DNA sequence: TGCGCCAGCAGCTTGTTATCAGGGAAGGGCGAGCAGTACTTC. The whole variable domain, filled in from reference TRBV5-1 and TRBJ2-7, reads KAGVTQTPRYLIKTRGQQVTLSCSPISGHRSVSWYQQTPGQGLQFLFEYFSETQRNKGNFPGRFSGRQFSNSRSEMNVSTLELGDSALYLCASSLLSGKGEQYFGPGTRLTVT.

This clonotype was picked up one time. The junction departs from germline at one end; a sequencing error may be responsible. The chain uses TRBV5-1 and TRBJ2-3; a possible D gene is TRBD2 (7 bases). The V gene's germline CDR1 is SGHRS and CDR2 YFSETQ. This CDR3 is 16 amino acids long. CDR3 region: CASSLVRGAYTDMQYF. The CDR3 DNA reads as TGCGCCAGCAGCTTGGTCCGGGGGGCTTACACAGATATGCAGTATTTT.

This clonotype was seen at least ten times. The chain couples TRBV6-5 to TRBJ1-6; possible D gene TRBD1, 5 bases. Germline loops: CDR1 MNHEY, CDR2 SVGAGI. The CDR3 loop spans 14 amino acids. V lost 6 bases and J lost 7, with 13 bases in between. As DNA, the CDR3 is TGTGCCAGCAGAGTGAGACAGTCCAATTCACCCCTCCACTTT. As protein: CASRVRQSNSPLHF.

At least ten counts were recorded for this clonotype. The chain links TRBV10-3 to TRBJ1-1, with 8 bases aligning to TRBD1. The germline gives CDR1 ENHRY, CDR2 SYGVKD. The CDR3 totals 14 residues. Trimming removed 6 bases from V and 1 base from J; junction bases left unmatched: 4. The CDR3 sequence: CAISRTGRNTEAFF. The CDR3 DNA is TGTGCCATCAGCCGGACAGGGAGGAACACTGAAGCTTTCTTT.

This clonotype was observed many times. The chain carries TRBV24-1 and TRBJ2-2, with no clear D. Trimming removed 0 bases at V and 5 bases at J, with 3 bases between. This CDR3 spans 13 amino acids. Germline CDR1 reads KGHDR; CDR2 reads SFDVKD. The CDR3 reads CATSDLMTGELFF. The CDR3 DNA sequence: TGTGCCACCAGTGATTTGATGACCGGGGAGCTGTTTTTT.

By frequency in the sample, this clonotype is medium-sized. This chain connects TRBV24-1 to TRBJ2-5, with D possibly matching TRBD2 (5 bases). The V gene's germline CDR1 is KGHDR and CDR2 SFDVKD. CDR3 length: 12 residues. Trimming left V 9 bases short and J 5 bases short, with 12 bases between. As DNA, the CDR3 is TGTGCCACCTACGGGGTGTGGGAGACCCAGTACTTC. Residues: CATYGVWETQYF.

This clonotype appeared many times. This rearrangement joins TRBV6-5 to TRBJ2-1; no firm D call. The V end was cut by 4 bases, the J end by 6 bases, with 22 bases between. The germline CDR1 and CDR2 sequences are MNHEY and SVGAGI. CDR3 length: 17 amino acids. CDR3 DNA: TGTGCCAGCAGTTCGGTGAATGCGCTAGACGGTAGCAATGAGCAGTTCTTC. Amino acids: CASSSVNALDGSNEQFF.

This clonotype was observed many times. V is TRBV6-5 and J is TRBJ1-6; 7 nucleotides line up with TRBD1. V lost 2 bases and J lost 6; bases outside the gene matches: 4. In germline, CDR1 is MNHEY, CDR2 SVGAGI. This CDR3 has 15 residues. The CDR3 is CASSYRDRANSPLHF. CDR3 nucleotide sequence: TGTGCCAGCAGTTACAGGGACAGAGCTAATTCACCCCTCCACTTT.

This clonotype has ten or more counts. The chain recombines TRBV5-1 with TRBJ2-1, with TRBD2 matching 9 bases. This CDR3 is 16 amino acids long. J was trimmed by 5 bases and V by 5 bases; bases with no gene match: 11. Germline V gives CDR1 SGHRS, CDR2 YFSETQ. In DNA form, the CDR3 reads TGCGCCAGCAGATATTCTCCCGCTAGCGGGAACAATGAGCAGTTCTTC. It translates to CASRYSPASGNNEQFF.

This clonotype was observed many times. The chain joins TRBV6-2 or TRBV6-3 to TRBJ2-7; 11 bases line up with TRBD1. The CDR3 has 15 residues. V gave up 2 bases and J gave up 6 bases; unmatched junction bases: 6. In germline, CDR1 is MNHEY, CDR2 SVGEGT. The CDR3: CASSYQGQGVGEQYF. The CDR3 nucleotides are TGTGCCAGCAGTTACCAGGGACAGGGGGTCGGCGAGCAGTACTTC.

This clonotype has at least ten counts. The rearrangement links TRBV6-5 to TRBJ1-2; 7 bases line up with TRBD1. The CDR3 is 14 amino acids. Germline V CDR1 and CDR2: MNHEY, SVGAGI. Unmatched junction bases numbered 2, after V lost 0 bases and J lost 4 bases. The CDR3 protein is CASSYSQGVYGYTF. CDR3 DNA: TGTGCCAGCAGTTACTCCCAGGGGGTCTATGGCTACACCTTC.

The table lists this clonotype with many counts. The chain is built from TRBV20-1 and TRBJ2-1; D unclear. CDR3 length: 13 amino acids. Trimming took off 0 bases at V and 4 bases at J, with 7 bases between the two ends. Looked up from germline, CDR1 is DFQATT and CDR2 is SNEGSKA (reference sequence). The CDR3 loop is CSARDIRYNEQFF. The CDR3 nucleotides read TGCAGTGCTAGAGATATACGGTACAATGAGCAGTTCTTC.

In its sample, this clonotype was seen once. At one of its ends the junction is not consistent with the germline gene, which may arise from a read error. This chain links TRBV4-3 with TRBJ2-4; possible D gene TRBD1, 6 bases. The CDR3 is 16 amino acids. The V gene's germline CDR1 is LGHNA and CDR2 YSLEER. CDR3 amino acids: CASSQNTGSPQKIQYF. In DNA form, the CDR3 reads TGCGCCAGCAGCCAGAATACAGGGTCCCCTCAAAAGATTCAGTACTTC.

This clonotype was recorded many times. V is TRBV20-1 and J is TRBJ2-7; TRBD2 agrees at 12 bases. CDR3 size: 15 residues. V lost 7 bases, J lost 5 bases, and 12 bases stayed unmatched. The germline CDR1 and CDR2 sequences are DFQATT and SNEGSKA (reference sequence). In nucleotides, the CDR3 is TGCAGTGAGACTAGCGGGAGCTCCGGGAGCAACGAGCAGTACTTC. Its translation: CSETSGSSGSNEQYF.

Ten or more counts support this clonotype. V is TRBV20-1 and J is TRBJ1-6; D possibly corresponds to TRBD1 (6 bases). V lost 2 bases and J lost 7, with 9 bases in between. The CDR3 sequence is 13 residues long. Per germline, CDR1 DFQATT and CDR2 SNEGSKA (reference sequence). CDR3 sequence reads: CSARQGLNSPLHF. CDR3 DNA: TGCAGTGCTAGACAGGGGTTGAATTCACCCCTCCACTTT.

This clonotype showed up many times. The chain joins TRBV12-3 or TRBV12-4 to TRBJ1-2, with a weak D call TRBD1 (6 bases). V was clipped by 5 bases and J by 4 bases, with 11 bases between them. The CDR3 totals 13 residues. The CDR3 DNA follows: TGTGCCAGCAGTCCCGACAGGCGCTATGGCTACACCTTC. Translated: CASSPDRRYGYTF.

This clonotype was seen many times. The CDR3 here is CASSFFRPLGEAFF. DNA for the CDR3: TGTGCCAGCAGCTTCTTTAGACCCTTGGGGGAAGCTTTCTTT. This chain links TRBV7-9 with TRBJ1-1; unclear D gene. Germline V gene data show CDR1 as SEHNR and CDR2 as FQNEAQ (reference sequence). Trimming cost V 3 bases and J 8 bases, with 16 bases left between them. The CDR3 spans 14 residues.

This clonotype was picked up a small number of times. V gene TRBV2 combines with J gene TRBJ1-4; D is undetermined. This CDR3 has 10 residues. CDR1 and CDR2 (germline): SNHLY, FYNNEI. V was trimmed by 2 bases and J by 11 bases, leaving 3 bases between them. CDR3 in amino acids: CASSERKLFF. The CDR3 nucleotides read TGTGCCAGCAGTGAACGGAAACTGTTTTTT.

In the case of this clonotype: One base away lies a much larger clone, so this may be a sequencing read error. The rearrangement links TRBV7-2 to TRBJ2-7; D perhaps matches TRBD2 (6 bases). This CDR3 spans 12 amino acids. V gave up 10 bases and J gave up 4 bases, with 14 bases separating them. Germline loops: CDR1 SGHTA, CDR2 FQGNSA. The CDR3 protein is CATGAEGYEQYF. CDR3 coding DNA: TGTGCCACCGGTGCGGAGGGATACGAGCAGTACTTC.

The sample holds many counts of this clonotype. CDR3 amino acids: CASSYAQQRAGYTF. CDR3 nucleotide sequence: TGTGCCAGCAGTTACGCCCAACAGCGAGCGGGCTACACCTTC. The V call is TRBV6-6, the J call TRBJ1-2; D gene uncertain. This CDR3 has 14 amino acids. Trimming removed 2 bases at V and 8 bases at J, with 15 bases between. CDR1 and CDR2 from the germline V gene are MNHNY and SVGAGI (reference sequence).

Many counts were recorded for this clonotype. The chain recombines TRBV20-1 with TRBJ2-3, with 7 bases matching TRBD2. The CDR3 sequence is 15 residues long. Germline CDR1 reads DFQATT; CDR2 reads SNEGSKA (reference sequence). V shed 0 bases, J shed 5 bases, and the junction held 8 bases outside the gene matches. CDR3 loop: CSARDRREAIDTQYF. CDR3 coding DNA: TGCAGTGCTAGAGATCGCCGGGAGGCAATAGATACGCAGTATTTT.

Many counts were recorded for this clonotype. The chain combines TRBV6-1 with TRBJ1-6; possible D gene TRBD1, 6 bases. Trimming removed 3 bases at V and 9 bases at J, with 9 bases between. From germline, CDR1 is MNHNS and CDR2 SASEGT. CDR3 length: 13 residues. CDR3: CASSDRGRSPLHF. The CDR3 DNA reads as TGTGCCAGCAGTGACAGGGGTCGTTCACCCCTCCACTTT.

This clonotype was counted ten times or more. J is TRBJ1-1 and V is TRBV6-5, with D perhaps matching TRBD1 (6 bases). The V gene lost 5 bases and the J gene lost 6 bases, with 13 bases spanning the gap. CDR3 size: 13 residues. In germline, CDR1 is MNHEY, CDR2 SVGAGI. The chain's CDR3 is CASSRGGTAEAFF. CDR3 DNA sequence: TGTGCCAGCAGTAGGGGGGGAACCGCTGAAGCTTTCTTT.